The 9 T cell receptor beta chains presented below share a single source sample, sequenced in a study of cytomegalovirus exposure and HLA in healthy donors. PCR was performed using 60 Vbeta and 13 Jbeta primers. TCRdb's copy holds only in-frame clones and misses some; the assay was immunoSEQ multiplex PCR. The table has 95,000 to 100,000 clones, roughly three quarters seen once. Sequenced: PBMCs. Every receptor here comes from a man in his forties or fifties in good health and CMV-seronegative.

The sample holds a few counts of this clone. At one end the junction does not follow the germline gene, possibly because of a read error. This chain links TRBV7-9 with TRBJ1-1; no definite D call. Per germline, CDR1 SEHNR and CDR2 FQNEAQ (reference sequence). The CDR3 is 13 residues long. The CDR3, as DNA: TGTTCCAGCAGCCCCAGAGGGCGCACTGAAGCTTTCTTT. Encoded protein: CSSSPRGRTEAFF.

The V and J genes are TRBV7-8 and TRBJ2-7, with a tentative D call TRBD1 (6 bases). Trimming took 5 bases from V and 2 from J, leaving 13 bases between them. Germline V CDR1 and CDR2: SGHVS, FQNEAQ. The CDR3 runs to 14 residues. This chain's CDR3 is CASSQWTEAYEQYF. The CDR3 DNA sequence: TGTGCCAGCAGCCAATGGACAGAGGCCTACGAGCAGTACTTC.

The CDR3 here is CAWSSGQGRGSPLHF. CDR3 DNA: TGTGCCTGGAGTTCCGGACAGGGTAGAGGATCACCCCTCCACTTT. The V call is TRBV30, the J call TRBJ1-6; 8 bases fit TRBD1. CDR3 length: 15 residues. J gave up 10 bases and V 2 bases, and 10 bases lay outside the gene matches. Germline V gene data show CDR1 as GTSNPN and CDR2 as SVGIG (reference sequence).

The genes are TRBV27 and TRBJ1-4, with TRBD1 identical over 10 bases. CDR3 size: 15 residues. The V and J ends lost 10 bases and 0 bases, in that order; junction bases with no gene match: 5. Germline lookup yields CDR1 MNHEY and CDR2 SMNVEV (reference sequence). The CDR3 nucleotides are TGTGCCACCGGACAGGGGGTTTCAACTAATGAAAAACTGTTTTTT. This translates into CATGQGVSTNEKLFF.

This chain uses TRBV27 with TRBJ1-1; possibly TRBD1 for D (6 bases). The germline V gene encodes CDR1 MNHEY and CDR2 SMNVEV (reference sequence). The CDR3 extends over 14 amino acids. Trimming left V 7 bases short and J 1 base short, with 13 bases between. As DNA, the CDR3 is TGTGCCAGCATCGGTAGCAGGGGGAACACTGAAGCTTTCTTT. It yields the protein CASIGSRGNTEAFF.

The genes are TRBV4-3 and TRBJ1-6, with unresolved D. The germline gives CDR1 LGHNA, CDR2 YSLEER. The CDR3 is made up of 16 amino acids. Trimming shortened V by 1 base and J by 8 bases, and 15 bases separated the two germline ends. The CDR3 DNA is TGCGCCAGCAGCCAAGGTAACACCCGCGGTGATTCACCCCTCCACTTT. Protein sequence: CASSQGNTRGDSPLHF.

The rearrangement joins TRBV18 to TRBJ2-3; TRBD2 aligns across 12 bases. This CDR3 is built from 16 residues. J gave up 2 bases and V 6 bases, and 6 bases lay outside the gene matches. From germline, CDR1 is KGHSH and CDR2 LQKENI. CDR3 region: CASSETSGGNTDTQYF. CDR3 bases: TGTGCCAGCTCCGAGACTAGCGGGGGTAACACAGATACGCAGTATTTT.

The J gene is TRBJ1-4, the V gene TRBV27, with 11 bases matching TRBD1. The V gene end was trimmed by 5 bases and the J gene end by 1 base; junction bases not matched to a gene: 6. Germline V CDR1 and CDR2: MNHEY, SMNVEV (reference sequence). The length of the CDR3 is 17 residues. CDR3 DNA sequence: TGTGCCAGCAGTGGGACAGGGGGTGGTGAAACTAATGAAAAACTGTTTTTT. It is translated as CASSGTGGGETNEKLFF.

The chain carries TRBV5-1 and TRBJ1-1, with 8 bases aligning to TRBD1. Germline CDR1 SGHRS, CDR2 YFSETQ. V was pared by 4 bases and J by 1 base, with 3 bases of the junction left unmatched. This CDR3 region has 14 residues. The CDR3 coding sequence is TGCGCCAGCAGCACGGGACAGGAGAACACTGAAGCTTTCTTT. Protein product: CASSTGQENTEAFF. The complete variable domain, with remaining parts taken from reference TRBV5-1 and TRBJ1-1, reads KAGVTQTPRYLIKTRGQQVTLSCSPISGHRSVSWYQQTPGQGLQFLFEYFSETQRNKGNFPGRFSGRQFSNSRSEMNVSTLELGDSALYLCASSTGQENTEAFFGQGTRLTVV.